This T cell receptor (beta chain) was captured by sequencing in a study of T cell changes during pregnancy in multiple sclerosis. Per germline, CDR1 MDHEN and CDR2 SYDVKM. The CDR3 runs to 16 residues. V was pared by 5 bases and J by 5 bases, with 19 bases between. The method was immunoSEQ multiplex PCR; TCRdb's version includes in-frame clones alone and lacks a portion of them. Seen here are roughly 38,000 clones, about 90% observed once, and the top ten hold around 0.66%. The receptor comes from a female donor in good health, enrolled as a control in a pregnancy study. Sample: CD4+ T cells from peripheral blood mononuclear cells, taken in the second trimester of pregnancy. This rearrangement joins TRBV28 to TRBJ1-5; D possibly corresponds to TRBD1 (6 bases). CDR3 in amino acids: CASSLWSGGADQPQHF. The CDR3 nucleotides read TGTGCCAGCAGTCTGTGGTCTGGGGGGGCAGATCAGCCCCAGCATTTT. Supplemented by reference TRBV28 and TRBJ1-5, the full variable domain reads DVKVTQSSRYLVKRTGEKVFLECVQDMDHENMFWYRQDPGLGLRLIYFSYDVKMKEKGDIPEGYSVSREKKERFSLILESASTNQTSMYLCASSLWSGGADQPQHFGDGTRLSIL.